This entry lists 26 T cell receptor beta chains sequenced from one sample in a study of CD8 T cells in ankylosing spondylitis. The study's findings and limits: Apparently characteristic of ankylosing spondylitis blood was a TCR beta motif (fewer than ten highly homologous variants).

The antigens for these receptors are not known. TCRdb re-derived calls from the 5' RACE reads in MiXCR, one entry per CDR3 protein. Of around 540,000 distinct CDR3 sequences in the sample, over 9.5% were seen once. The sequencing input was blood, either unsorted or a sorted T cell fraction (not recorded which). The receptors shown here come from a male donor with ankylosing spondylitis.

This chain links TRBV3-1 with TRBJ2-4; D gene ambiguous. The CDR3 spans 15 residues. Germline CDR1 reads LGHDT; CDR2 reads YNNKEL (reference sequence). V was trimmed by 4 bases and J by 6 bases, leaving 16 bases between them. The DNA for the CDR3 is TGTGCCAGCAGCCTAGGACCACCCCCACCAAACATTCAGTACTTC. This sequence encodes CASSLGPPPPNIQYF.

The rearrangement uses TRBV5-4 and TRBJ2-5; 12 bases agree with TRBD2. Looked up from germline, CDR1 is SGHNT and CDR2 is YYREEE (reference sequence). The ends lost 2 bases at V and 2 bases at J; junction bases unmatched: 4. This CDR3 contains 16 residues. CDR3 sequence (DNA): TGTGCCAGCAGCTTAGGACTAGCGGGGTGGCAAGAGACCCAGTACTTC. Translating it yields CASSLGLAGWQETQYF. The whole variable domain, filled in from reference TRBV5-4 and TRBJ2-5, reads ETGVTQSPTHLIKTRGQQVTLRCSSQSGHNTVSWYQQALGQGPQFIFQYYREEENGRGNFPPRFSGLQFPNYSSELNVNALELDDSALYLCASSLGLAGWQETQYFGPGTRLLVL.

This clonotype was seen only once. V usage is TRBV20-1 and J usage is TRBJ2-3, with D tentatively TRBD2 (5 bases). The germline V gene has CDR1 DFQATT and CDR2 SNEGSKA (reference sequence). This CDR3 spans 14 amino acids. Deletions cut 5 bases from V and 2 bases from J, with 14 bases between. In nucleotides, the CDR3 is TGCAGTGCTGCCCGAGGGCTTTCCACAGATACGCAGTATTTT. This sequence encodes CSAARGLSTDTQYF.

The chain joins TRBV24-1 to TRBJ1-4; no firm D call. V was clipped by 6 bases and J by 0 bases, with 10 bases between them. The CDR3 contains 15 residues. CDR1 is KGHDR, CDR2 SFDVKD, per germline. CDR3 amino acids: CATSPGGSTNEKLFF. In DNA form, the CDR3 reads TGTGCCACCAGTCCGGGAGGGTCAACTAATGAAAAACTGTTTTTT.

The chain links TRBV4-1 to TRBJ2-7; D unclear. Trimming took 1 base from V and 2 from J, leaving 6 bases between them. The germline gives CDR1 MGHRA, CDR2 YSYEKL. The CDR3 is made up of 13 amino acids. CDR3 DNA sequence: TGCGCCAGCAGCCAAGCCATCACCTACGAGCAGTACGTC. It encodes CASSQAITYEQYV.

The V gene is TRBV6-5, the J gene TRBJ1-5; 9 nucleotides line up with TRBD1. This CDR3 has 14 residues. The germline CDR1 and CDR2 sequences are MNHEY and SVGAGI. The ends lost 4 bases at V and 6 bases at J; junction bases unmatched: 4. In DNA, the CDR3 is TGTGCCAGCAGTTCCGACAGGGGGGTTCAGCCCCAGCATTTT. The encoded protein is CASSSDRGVQPQHF.

This clonotype was seen many times. The CDR3 nucleotides read TGTGCCATCAAGACAGGGACGACGGATACGCAGTATTTT. This codes for CAIKTGTTDTQYF. This chain uses TRBV27 with TRBJ2-3; 7 bases map to TRBD1. The CDR3 covers 13 residues. Trimming cost V 10 bases and J 6 bases; bases outside gene matches: 10. Germline assignment: CDR1 MNHEY and CDR2 SMNVEV (reference sequence).

The CDR3 DNA sequence: TGCGCCAGCAGCCCGACCGGGACAGGGGACCAGCCCCAGCATTTT. This encodes CASSPTGTGDQPQHF. This chain uses TRBV4-1 with TRBJ1-5, with 10 bases matching TRBD1. V lost 4 bases, J lost 7 bases, and 7 bases stayed unmatched. There are 15 residues in the CDR3. Germline CDR1 is MGHRA and CDR2 is YSYEKL.

In its sample, this clonotype was seen a few times. The gene calls are TRBV29-1 and TRBJ2-5, with 14 bases identical to TRBD2. CDR3 size: 16 residues. V was pared by 2 bases and J by 5 bases, with 7 bases of the junction left unmatched. Per the germline V gene, CDR1 is SQVTM and CDR2 is ANQGSEA. The CDR3 coding sequence is TGCAGCGTTGAATTTGGGACTAGCGGGAGATTGGAGACCCAGTACTTC. Protein sequence: CSVEFGTSGRLETQYF.

The table lists this clonotype with a few counts. The V and J genes are TRBV2 and TRBJ1-1; D is perhaps TRBD1 (6 bases). Germline CDR1 and CDR2: SNHLY and FYNNEI. CDR3 length: 17 amino acids. Trimming took 6 bases from V and 1 from J, leaving 21 bases between them. The CDR3 spells CASSRLGGGGGNTEAFF. Written as DNA, the CDR3 is TGTGCCAGCAGCAGACTCGGAGGGGGGGGCGGGAACACTGAAGCTTTCTTT.

The chain carries TRBV20-1 and TRBJ2-3, with 10 bases matching TRBD1. The CDR3 spans 15 residues. Losses at the gene ends were 0 bases for V and 4 bases for J; bases not matched to a gene: 4. Germline V lookup: CDR1 DFQATT, CDR2 SNEGSKA (reference sequence). The chain's CDR3 is CSARDRTGGPDTQYF. CDR3 nucleotides: TGCAGTGCTAGAGATAGGACAGGGGGGCCAGATACGCAGTATTTT.

This clonotype was observed many times. The chain links TRBV5-1 to TRBJ2-1; D perhaps matches TRBD2 (6 bases). The germline V and J ends were trimmed by 4 bases and 3 bases, with 11 bases remaining between them. This CDR3 spans 14 amino acids. Germline CDR1 and CDR2: SGHRS and YFSETQ. The CDR3 DNA sequence: TGCGCCAGCAGCCCCATGGGGGGCTACAATGAGCAGTTCTTC. It translates to CASSPMGGYNEQFF.

This clonotype showed up many times. This chain joins TRBV20-1 and TRBJ1-1; no clear D. The length of the CDR3 is 12 residues. Trimming left V 4 bases short and J 2 bases short, with 8 bases between. Per germline, CDR1 DFQATT and CDR2 SNEGSKA (reference sequence). The CDR3 loop reads CSATRSNTEAFF. CDR3 nucleotides: TGCAGTGCTACTCGCAGTAACACTGAAGCTTTCTTT.

The chain combines TRBV11-2 with TRBJ2-1; TRBD2 might be the D (6 bases). The germline V and J ends were trimmed by 5 bases and 4 bases, with 15 bases remaining between them. The length of the CDR3 is 15 residues. Germline V lookup: CDR1 SGHAT, CDR2 FQNNGV. CDR3: CASSDGTPGYNEQFF. CDR3 nucleotide sequence: TGTGCCAGCAGCGACGGGACTCCGGGGTACAATGAGCAGTTCTTC.

This chain links TRBV12-3 or TRBV12-4 with TRBJ1-6, with D uncertain. The CDR3 is 13 residues long. The V end was cut by 3 bases, the J end by 6 bases, with 6 bases between. The CDR3 region is CASSLTTNSPLHF. CDR3 coding DNA: TGTGCCAGCAGTTTGACCACTAATTCACCCCTCCACTTT.

Only one count was recorded for this clonotype. This chain joins TRBV30 and TRBJ2-5, with D unresolved. This CDR3 has 11 amino acids. The ends were cut back, 4 bases at V and 5 bases at J, with 8 bases in the middle. CDR1 and CDR2 (germline): GTSNPN, SVGIG (reference sequence). The CDR3 loop reads CAWITGETQYF. The CDR3 DNA reads as TGTGCCTGGATAACGGGCGAGACCCAGTACTTC.

This clonotype was picked up a small number of times. The rearrangement links TRBV3-1 to TRBJ2-7; D may be TRBD1 (6 bases). The V and J ends lost 4 bases and 9 bases respectively, with 16 bases between them. The CDR3 loop spans 13 amino acids. Per the germline V gene, CDR1 is LGHDT and CDR2 is YNNKEL (reference sequence). CDR3 amino acids: CASSPRSSRGQYF. CDR3 nucleotides: TGTGCCAGCAGCCCCCGATCCTCCAGGGGGCAGTACTTC.

This rearrangement joins TRBV11-2 to TRBJ2-1; a possible D gene is TRBD1 (5 bases). The CDR3 totals 13 residues. The germline CDR1 and CDR2 sequences are SGHAT and FQNNGV. The V gene lost 0 bases and the J gene lost 9 bases, with 9 bases spanning the gap. The CDR3 DNA reads TGTGCCAGCAGCTTAGATGGGGCTGGTGAGCAGTTCTTC. Translated: CASSLDGAGEQFF.

This clonotype was recorded many times. This chain joins TRBV7-9 and TRBJ2-5; D gene uncertain. This CDR3 is 12 amino acids long. Germline lookup yields CDR1 SEHNR and CDR2 FQNEAQ (reference sequence). Trimming removed 7 bases from V and 0 bases from J, with 6 bases in between. CDR3 nucleotides: TGTGCCAGCACTTGGTACCAAGAGACCCAGTACTTC. It yields the protein CASTWYQETQYF.

This clonotype was counted between two and nine times. CDR3 in DNA: TGCGCCAGCAGCGACCGGACAGACCAAGAGACCCAGTACTTC. Translating it yields CASSDRTDQETQYF. The chain joins TRBV5-1 to TRBJ2-5, with D possibly TRBD1 on 6 matching bases. The V and J ends lost 4 bases and 0 bases respectively, with 10 bases between them. The length of the CDR3 is 14 residues. Germline-derived CDR1 and CDR2 are SGHRS and YFSETQ.

This clonotype was observed a few times. J is TRBJ2-7 and V is TRBV7-9; 13 nucleotides agree with TRBD2. V was clipped by 5 bases and J by 0 bases; unmatched bases: 1. CDR3 size: 15 residues. Per the germline V gene, CDR1 is SEHNR and CDR2 is FQNEAQ (reference sequence). Here the CDR3 DNA reads TGTGCCAGCAGCCGGACTAGCGGGAGCTCCTACGAGCAGTACGTC. Translation gives CASSRTSGSSYEQYV.

This clonotype was observed a few times. The genes are TRBV20-1 and TRBJ2-5, with TRBD2 as a possible D gene (7 bases). The CDR3 extends over 16 amino acids. The germline V gene has CDR1 DFQATT and CDR2 SNEGSKA (reference sequence). Trimming removed 3 bases at V and 5 bases at J, with 22 bases between. CDR3 loop: CSASLTGGRVWETQYF. CDR3 DNA: TGCAGTGCTAGTTTGACGGGGGGCCGGGTTTGGGAGACCCAGTACTTC.

The CDR3 protein is CASSLGGTDNEQFF. As DNA, the CDR3 is TGTGCCAGCAGTTTAGGAGGGACCGACAATGAGCAGTTCTTC. This chain joins TRBV12-3 or TRBV12-4 and TRBJ2-1, with D perhaps assigned TRBD1 or TRBD2 (5 bases each). The CDR3 contains 14 residues. The V and J ends lost 1 base and 5 bases respectively, with 9 bases between them.

This chain uses TRBV19 with TRBJ1-1; 8 nucleotides align to TRBD1. The CDR3 runs 14 residues. In germline, CDR1 is LNHDA, CDR2 SQIVND (reference sequence). With V trimmed by 7 bases and J by 4 bases, 8 bases remained unmatched. CDR3 amino acids: CASTNNRGGTEAFF. In DNA form, the CDR3 reads TGTGCCAGTACCAATAACAGGGGGGGCACTGAAGCTTTCTTT.

J is TRBJ2-3 and V is TRBV20-1, with a possible D match to TRBD2 (5 bases). This CDR3 spans 15 amino acids. CDR1 and CDR2 (germline): DFQATT, SNEGSKA (reference sequence). The germline V and J ends were trimmed by 1 base and 4 bases, with 15 bases remaining between them. The CDR3 loop reads CSARGGSSGADTQYF. The CDR3 DNA reads as TGCAGTGCTAGAGGAGGGTCTTCCGGCGCAGATACGCAGTATTTT.

This rearrangement joins TRBV5-1 to TRBJ2-1, with 9 bases matching TRBD1. The V and J ends lost 4 bases and 4 bases, in that order; junction bases with no gene match: 3. The CDR3 totals 14 residues. Germline-derived CDR1 and CDR2 are SGHRS and YFSETQ. The CDR3 sequence: CASSDRGRYNEQFF. CDR3 sequence (DNA): TGCGCCAGCAGCGACAGGGGGAGGTACAATGAGCAGTTCTTC.